Presented here are 8 T cell receptor beta chains from one specimen sequenced in a study of CD4+ T cells in melanoma. The assay was immunoSEQ multiplex PCR, and TCRdb's table has in-frame clones only and misses some. The sample has 9,500 to 11,000 clones; nearly 80% are singletons. Sequencing was done on a sample of cells from a culture (not recorded whether cultured in vitro). The receptors come from a human donor with melanoma.

The chain uses TRBV6-5 and TRBJ1-2; 10 bases agree with TRBD1. The germline CDR1 and CDR2 sequences are MNHEY and SVGAGI. CDR3 length: 14 amino acids. V dropped 6 bases and J dropped 6; count of bases not matched to a gene: 7. The CDR3 region has the DNA TGTGCCAGCAGACCGGGACAGGGGCAGCATGGCTACACCTTC. Protein product: CASRPGQGQHGYTF.

J is TRBJ1-1 and V is TRBV14; D gene ambiguous. The V gene lost 5 bases and the J gene lost 0 bases, with 10 bases spanning the gap. This CDR3 region has 14 residues. Per germline, CDR1 SGHDN and CDR2 FVKESK. This chain's CDR3 is CASSMAGMNTEAFF. The CDR3 DNA is TGTGCCAGCAGCATGGCGGGCATGAACACTGAAGCTTTCTTT.

The rearrangement links TRBV3-1 (or the pseudogene TRBV3-2) to TRBJ1-1; maybe TRBD1 (5 bases). Germline V gives CDR1 LGHDT, CDR2 YNNKEL (reference sequence). CDR3 length: 14 residues. The V end lost 1 base, the J end lost 3 bases, and 9 bases lay between the germline ends. The CDR3 is CASSQVEGDTEAFF. The CDR3 DNA reads TGTGCCAGCAGCCAAGTGGAAGGGGACACTGAAGCTTTCTTT.

This chain links TRBV12-3 or TRBV12-4 with TRBJ2-3; D is unclear. V was shortened by 6 bases and J by 3 bases, with 10 bases between the two germline ends. The CDR3 totals 13 residues. CDR3 coding DNA: TGTGCCAGCAGGGCAAGTGAGACAGATACGCAGTATTTT. This gives the protein CASRASETDTQYF.

The chain uses TRBV29-1 and TRBJ1-2; tentative D call: TRBD1 (6 bases). Trimming cost V 0 bases and J 5 bases, with 13 bases left between them. The CDR3 totals 14 residues. Looked up from germline, CDR1 is SQVTM and CDR2 is ANQGSEA. The CDR3, as DNA: TGCAGCGTTGAAGATCCCCGGACAGTGTATGGCTACACCTTC. It encodes CSVEDPRTVYGYTF. Full variable domain (missing parts from reference TRBV29-1 and TRBJ1-2): SAVISQKPSRDICQRGTSLTIQCQVDSQVTMMFWYRQQPGQSLTLIATANQGSEATYESGFVIDKFPISRPNLTFSTLTVSNMSPEDSSIYLCSVEDPRTVYGYTFGSGTRLTVV.

The chain has TRBV30 and TRBJ1-2, with D possibly TRBD1 on 6 matching bases. Germline V lookup: CDR1 GTSNPN, CDR2 SVGIG (reference sequence). The CDR3 is made up of 14 amino acids. V lost 0 bases, J lost 8 bases, and 16 bases lay in between. The CDR3 region has the DNA TGTGCCTGGAGTGTCGGAGGGGGGGGATTAGGCTACACCTTC. Its protein product is CAWSVGGGGLGYTF.

The gene calls are TRBV6-5 and TRBJ1-5, with TRBD1 matching 8 bases. Germline CDR1 reads MNHEY; CDR2 reads SVGAGI. Trimming at V came to 6 bases and at J to 2 bases, leaving 3 bases not matched to a gene. This CDR3 region has 14 residues. In DNA form, the CDR3 reads TGTGCCAGCAGGCTACAGGGGGGCAATCAGCCCCAGCATTTT. This gives the protein CASRLQGGNQPQHF.

About this clone: The junction and the germline gene differ at one end; a read error may be behind it. The chain carries TRBV29-1 and TRBJ2-3; the D gene is possibly TRBD2 (5 bases). The germline gives CDR1 SQVTM, CDR2 ANQGSEA. CDR3 length equals 12 residues. CDR3 in amino acids: CSVEGGTDTQYF. Here the CDR3 DNA reads TGCAGCGTAGAAGGAGGAACAGATACGCAGTATTTT.